The T cell receptor (beta chain) under discussion was sequenced for a study of identical twins. Overall study results and limits: Excess sharing between twins was weaker in beta out-of-frame sequences.

Every donor was a healthy Caucasian. V was shortened by 0 bases and J by 3 bases, with 16 bases between the two germline ends. The CDR3 has 16 amino acids. CDR1 and CDR2 from the germline V gene are SGDLS and YYNGEE. One entry per CDR3 protein, called by TCRdb with MiXCR from the 5' RACE reads. The table lists more than 250,000 distinct CDR3 sequences, less than 9% of them singletons. Of note for this clonotype: Antigen specificity is unknown.

This same sample was also taken into another study, of yellow fever vaccine responses in identical twins.

The chain recombines TRBV9 with TRBJ2-7; D ambiguous. The sequenced sample consisted of memory (CD45RO+) T cells sorted from blood. This sequence was found in a woman in her late teens or twenties in good health. The CDR3 reads CASSVDAPPIVYEQYV. As DNA, the CDR3 is TGTGCCAGCAGCGTAGATGCACCACCCATCGTCTACGAGCAGTACGTC.